Below are 24 T cell receptor beta chains sequenced from a single sample in a study of siplizumab effects on memory and regulatory T cells. The repertoire was sequenced with immunoSEQ multiplex PCR; TCRdb's copy has only in-frame clones and lacks some. Among about 100,000 clones listed, over 90% were seen once. The sample comprised Tregs sorted from blood. These receptors were taken from a human donor in good health.

The chain links TRBV2 to TRBJ2-6; D might be TRBD1 (6 bases). Trimming removed 4 bases from V and 3 bases from J, with 10 bases in between. Germline assignment: CDR1 SNHLY and CDR2 FYNNEI. The CDR3 is 15 residues long. The CDR3 sequence is CASSGGGLGANVLTF. The CDR3 region has the DNA TGTGCCAGCAGTGGTGGGGGCCTTGGGGCCAACGTCCTGACTTTC.

In its sample, this clone was seen a few times. V gene TRBV2 combines with J gene TRBJ1-3, with D maybe TRBD1 (6 bases). V dropped 6 bases and J dropped 3 bases, with 15 bases sitting between them. The CDR3 runs to 15 residues. CDR1 SNHLY and CDR2 FYNNEI come from the germline V gene. The CDR3 nucleotides are TGTGCCAGCAGGGAACAGGGAAACCTTGGAAACACCATATATTTT. Translation gives CASREQGNLGNTIYF.

This chain uses TRBV14 with TRBJ1-2; unclear D gene. The CDR3 totals 12 residues. Germline values: CDR1 SGHDN, CDR2 FVKESK. Trimming shortened V by 1 base and J by 4 bases, and 4 bases separated the two germline ends. The CDR3 region has the DNA TGTGCCAGCAGCCAAGGGGTCTATGGCTACACCTTC. It yields the protein CASSQGVYGYTF.

The gene calls are TRBV10-3 and TRBJ2-3; D may be TRBD1 (6 bases). The CDR3 length is 13 residues. V was shortened by 8 bases and J by 0 bases, with 9 bases between the two germline ends. Germline V gene lookup returns CDR1 ENHRY and CDR2 SYGVKD. This chain's CDR3 is CAIEDRSTDTQYF. In nucleotides, the CDR3 is TGTGCCATCGAGGACAGAAGCACAGATACGCAGTATTTT.

The chain carries TRBV7-8 and TRBJ2-5; D is unclear. Per the germline V gene, CDR1 is SGHVS and CDR2 is FQNEAQ. This CDR3 spans 11 amino acids. Trimming removed 2 bases from V and 5 bases from J, with 3 bases in between. In nucleotides, the CDR3 is TGTGCCAGCAGCTTAACGGAGACCCAGTACTTC. It translates to CASSLTETQYF.

Regarding this clone: Other DNA sequences in this sample translate to the same CDR3. V usage is TRBV18 and J usage is TRBJ1-1; D is uncertain. The CDR3 is made up of 13 amino acids. CDR1 is KGHSH, CDR2 LQKENI, per germline. Trimming stripped 1 base from V and 1 base from J, with 4 bases between. CDR3 in amino acids: CASSPRGNTEAFF. CDR3 sequence (DNA): TGTGCCAGCTCACCACGGGGGAACACTGAAGCTTTCTTT.

V is TRBV5-4 and J is TRBJ2-1; 13 nucleotides line up with TRBD2. This CDR3 is built from 15 residues. Germline V gene sequence: CDR1 SGHNT, CDR2 YYREEE (reference sequence). The V gene end was trimmed by 5 bases and the J gene end by 7 bases; junction bases not matched to a gene: 6. The CDR3 bases are TGTGCCAGCAGAGCCGGGACTAGCGGGAATAATGAGCAGTTCTTC. It translates to CASRAGTSGNNEQFF. Drawing the rest from reference TRBV5-4 and TRBJ2-1, the complete variable domain is ETGVTQSPTHLIKTRGQQVTLRCSSQSGHNTVSWYQQALGQGPQFIFQYYREEENGRGNFPPRFSGLQFPNYSSELNVNALELDDSALYLCASRAGTSGNNEQFFGPGTRLTVL.

The chain uses TRBV6-1 and TRBJ1-5; D gene uncertain. Looked up from germline, CDR1 is MNHNS and CDR2 is SASEGT. This CDR3 region has 15 residues. The V and J ends lost 5 bases and 1 base respectively, with 12 bases between them. CDR3 protein: CASSLGLWSNQPQHF. In nucleotides, the CDR3 is TGTGCCAGCAGTTTAGGGCTTTGGAGCAATCAGCCCCAGCATTTT.

The chain links TRBV12-2 to TRBJ2-1; the table calls TRBD2, which could not be checked here. TRBV12-2 is reported as a pseudogene. The CDR3 length is 18 residues. CDR3 region: CASRKVHPRRGGRNEQFF. The CDR3 DNA is TGTGCAAGTCGCAAAGTTCATCCACGACGGGGGGGAAGGAATGAGCAGTTCTTC.

The chain links TRBV29-1 to TRBJ1-2; the D gene is possibly TRBD1 (5 bases). The CDR3 is made up of 12 amino acids. The germline V gene encodes CDR1 SQVTM and CDR2 ANQGSEA. V was clipped by 4 bases and J by 5 bases, with 11 bases between them. The CDR3 nucleotides are TGCAGCGTTGGGGGGAAGAGGTATGGCTACACCTTC. Protein product: CSVGGKRYGYTF.

This chain connects TRBV19 to TRBJ2-6; TRBD1 might be the D (6 bases). Germline values: CDR1 LNHDA, CDR2 SQIVND (reference sequence). Trimming took 5 bases from V and 1 from J, leaving 15 bases between them. This CDR3 region has 17 residues. CDR3 bases: TGTGCCAGTAGTCCCAGACGGACAGAGTCTGGGGCCAACGTCCTGACTTTC. It translates to CASSPRRTESGANVLTF.

This chain connects TRBV30 to TRBJ1-2; D is perhaps TRBD1 (6 bases). Trimming left V 1 base short and J 8 bases short, with 14 bases between. From germline, CDR1 is GTSNPN and CDR2 SVGIG (reference sequence). The CDR3 is 13 residues long. Here the CDR3 reads CAWSALGARGYTF. CDR3 DNA: TGTGCCTGGAGTGCCCTGGGGGCGCGGGGCTACACCTTC.

The chain couples TRBV6-1 to TRBJ2-3, with TRBD1 as a possible D gene (6 bases). The CDR3 totals 13 residues. Germline lookup yields CDR1 MNHNS and CDR2 SASEGT. Trimming removed 5 bases from V and 6 bases from J, with 12 bases in between. The CDR3 DNA is TGTGCCAGCAGTTTTCAGGGGAGCGATACGCAGTATTTT. This codes for CASSFQGSDTQYF.

The chain has TRBV7-8 and TRBJ2-1; 7 bases agree with TRBD2. CDR3 length equals 16 residues. V gave up 3 bases and J gave up 7 bases; unmatched junction bases: 12. Germline loops: CDR1 SGHVS, CDR2 FQNEAQ. In DNA, the CDR3 is TGTGCCAGCAGCTTCCTCAGCGGGATGGGGAGGAATGAGCAGTTCTTC. The encoded protein is CASSFLSGMGRNEQFF.

The V call is TRBV30, the J call TRBJ2-7, with 9 bases lining up with TRBD2. Germline-derived CDR1 and CDR2 are GTSNPN and SVGIG (reference sequence). The ends lost 1 base at V and 7 bases at J; junction bases unmatched: 5. This CDR3 comprises 13 residues. In DNA form, the CDR3 reads TGTGCCTGGAGTGCAGGACTAGCGTGGGAGCAGTACTTC. This translates into CAWSAGLAWEQYF.

This clone came up once. The genes are TRBV6-1 and TRBJ2-5, with D perhaps TRBD2 (5 bases). This CDR3 comprises 16 residues. The ends were cut back, 2 bases at V and 8 bases at J, with 21 bases in the middle. Per the germline V gene, CDR1 is MNHNS and CDR2 is SASEGT. The CDR3 DNA is TGTGCCAGCAGTGAATTTGACATTTGGTGGTCGGGAACCCAGTACTTC. Translation: CASSEFDIWWSGTQYF.

CDR3 in amino acids: CASSPWTRVMGNYGYTF. The CDR3 DNA sequence: TGTGCCAGCTCACCATGGACCAGGGTGATGGGCAACTATGGCTACACCTTC. The chain couples TRBV18 to TRBJ1-2; tentative D call: TRBD1 (5 bases). This CDR3 has 17 amino acids. Trimming pared 2 bases from V and 2 bases from J, leaving 18 bases between. Germline lookup yields CDR1 KGHSH and CDR2 LQKENI.

The sample holds a few counts of this clone. V gene TRBV18 combines with J gene TRBJ2-7; D is unresolved. Trimming took 4 bases from V and 2 from J, leaving 9 bases between them. The CDR3 spans 13 residues. Germline CDR1 KGHSH, CDR2 LQKENI. The CDR3 DNA reads TGTGCCAGCTCACTGAGAGGACCCTACGAGCAGTACTTC. Translation gives CASSLRGPYEQYF.

The chain is built from TRBV5-1 and TRBJ2-1; possible D gene TRBD1, 6 bases. The CDR3 sequence is 14 residues long. Trimming cost V 3 bases and J 6 bases, with 13 bases left between them. CDR1 and CDR2 (germline): SGHRS, YFSETQ. DNA of the CDR3: TGCGCCAGCAGCTGGGCTGGGGGCCCCAATGAGCAGTTCTTC. Translation gives CASSWAGGPNEQFF.

The V and J genes are TRBV7-9 and TRBJ1-4; D might be TRBD1 (6 bases). The CDR3 contains 15 residues. V was pared by 5 bases and J by 5 bases, with 15 bases between. The germline gives CDR1 SEHNR, CDR2 FQNEAQ (reference sequence). CDR3 region: CASSNRDIINEKLFF. DNA for the CDR3: TGTGCCAGCAGCAACCGGGACATTATAAATGAAAAACTGTTTTTT.

V and J are TRBV2 and TRBJ2-5; D call uncertain. This CDR3 spans 15 amino acids. V shed 1 base and J shed 2 bases, with 11 bases lying between them. CDR1 and CDR2 (germline): SNHLY, FYNNEI. In nucleotides, the CDR3 is TGTGCCAGCAGTGAAGGGGCCTATTATCAAGAGACCCAGTACTTC. Translation: CASSEGAYYQETQYF.

The V gene is TRBV6-5, the J gene TRBJ1-1, with a weak D call TRBD1 (5 bases). This CDR3 has 12 residues. Germline V gene lookup returns CDR1 MNHEY and CDR2 SVGAGI. V shed 8 bases and J shed 5 bases, with 12 bases lying between them. The CDR3 DNA sequence: TGTGCCAGCGCGTCAGGGAGGACTGAAGCTTTCTTT. Translated, it gives CASASGRTEAFF.

The chain is built from TRBV6-6 and TRBJ1-2; D is ambiguous. The CDR3 is made up of 15 amino acids. From germline, CDR1 is MNHNY and CDR2 SVGAGI (reference sequence). The V and J ends lost 6 bases and 1 base respectively, with 15 bases between them. The CDR3 bases are TGTGCCAGCAGCTATCATCCGACCCTTAACTATGGCTACACCTTC. Translating it yields CASSYHPTLNYGYTF.

The sample holds one count of this clone. CDR3 residues: CSVETLYGYTF. Written as DNA, the CDR3 is TGCAGCGTTGAAACACTATATGGCTACACCTTC. The chain joins TRBV29-1 to TRBJ1-2, with no clear D. The V end was cut by 2 bases, the J end by 5 bases, with 6 bases between. The CDR3 loop spans 11 amino acids. Per the germline V gene, CDR1 is SQVTM and CDR2 is ANQGSEA.